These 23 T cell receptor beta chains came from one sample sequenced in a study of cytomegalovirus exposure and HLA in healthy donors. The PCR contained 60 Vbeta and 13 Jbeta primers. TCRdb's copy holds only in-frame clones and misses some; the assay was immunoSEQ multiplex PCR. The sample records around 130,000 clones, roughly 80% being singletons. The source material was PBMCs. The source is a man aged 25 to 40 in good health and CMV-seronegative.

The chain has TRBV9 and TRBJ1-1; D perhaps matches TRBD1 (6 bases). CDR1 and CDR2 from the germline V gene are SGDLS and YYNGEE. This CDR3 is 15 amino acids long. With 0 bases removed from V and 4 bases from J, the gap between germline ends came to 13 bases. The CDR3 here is CASSVDVGASTEAFF. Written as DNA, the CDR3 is TGTGCCAGCAGCGTAGATGTGGGGGCGAGCACTGAAGCTTTCTTT. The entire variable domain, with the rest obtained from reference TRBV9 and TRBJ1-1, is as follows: DSGVTQTPKHLITATGQRVTLRCSPRSGDLSVYWYQQSLDQGLQFLIQYYNGEERAKGNILERFSAQQFPDLHSELNLSSLELGDSALYFCASSVDVGASTEAFFGQGTRLTVV.

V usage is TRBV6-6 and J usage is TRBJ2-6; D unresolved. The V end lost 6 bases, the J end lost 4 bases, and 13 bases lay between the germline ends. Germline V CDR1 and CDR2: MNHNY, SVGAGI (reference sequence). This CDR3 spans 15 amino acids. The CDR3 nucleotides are TGTGCCAGCAGGGAGTCGGAGTTGGGGGCCAACGTCCTGACTTTC. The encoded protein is CASRESELGANVLTF.

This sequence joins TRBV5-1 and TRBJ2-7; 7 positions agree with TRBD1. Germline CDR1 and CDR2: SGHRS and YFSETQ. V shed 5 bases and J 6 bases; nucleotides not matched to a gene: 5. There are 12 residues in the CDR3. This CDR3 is CASSPTGAEQYF. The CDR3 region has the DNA TGCGCCAGCAGTCCCACAGGGGCCGAGCAGTACTTC.

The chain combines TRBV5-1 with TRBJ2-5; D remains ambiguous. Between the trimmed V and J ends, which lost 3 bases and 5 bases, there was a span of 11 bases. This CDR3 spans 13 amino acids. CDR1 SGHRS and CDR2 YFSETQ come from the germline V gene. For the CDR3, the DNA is TGCGCCAGCAGCTCCGCCCCTGAGGAGACCCAGTACTTC. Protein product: CASSSAPEETQYF.

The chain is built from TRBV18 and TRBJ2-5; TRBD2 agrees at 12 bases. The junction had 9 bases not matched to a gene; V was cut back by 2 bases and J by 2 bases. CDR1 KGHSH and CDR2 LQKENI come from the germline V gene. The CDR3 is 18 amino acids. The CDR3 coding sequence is TGTGCCAGCTCACCATCGCAAGGCGGACTAGCGGGGCAAGAGACCCAGTACTTC. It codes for CASSPSQGGLAGQETQYF. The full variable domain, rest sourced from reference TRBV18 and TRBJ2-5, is NAGVMQNPRHLVRRRGQEARLRCSPMKGHSHVYWYRQLPEEGLKFMVYLQKENIIDESGMPKERFSAEFPKEGPSILRIQQVVRGDSAAYFCASSPSQGGLAGQETQYFGPGTRLLVL.

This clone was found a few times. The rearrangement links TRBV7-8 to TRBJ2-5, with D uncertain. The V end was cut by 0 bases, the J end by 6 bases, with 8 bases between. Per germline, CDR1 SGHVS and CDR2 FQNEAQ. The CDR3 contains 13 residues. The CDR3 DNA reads TGTGCCAGCAGCTTAGCTAGCTACCAGACCCAGTACTTC. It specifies CASSLASYQTQYF.

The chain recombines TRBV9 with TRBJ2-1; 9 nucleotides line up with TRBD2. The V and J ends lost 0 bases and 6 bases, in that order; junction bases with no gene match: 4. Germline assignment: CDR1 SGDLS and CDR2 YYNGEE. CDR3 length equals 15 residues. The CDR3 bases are TGTGCCAGCAGCGTAGAATGGCGGGGGGGCAATGAGCAGTTCTTC. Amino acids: CASSVEWRGGNEQFF.

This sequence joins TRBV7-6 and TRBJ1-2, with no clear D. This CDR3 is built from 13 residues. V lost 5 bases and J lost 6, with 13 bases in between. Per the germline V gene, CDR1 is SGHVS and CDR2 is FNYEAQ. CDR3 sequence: CASSPSRGDGYTF. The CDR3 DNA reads TGTGCCAGCAGCCCGAGTCGAGGCGATGGCTACACCTTC.

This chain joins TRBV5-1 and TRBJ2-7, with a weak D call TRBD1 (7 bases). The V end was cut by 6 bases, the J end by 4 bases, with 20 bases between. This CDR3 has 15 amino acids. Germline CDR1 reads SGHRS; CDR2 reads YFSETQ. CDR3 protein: CASTPSGQGGYEQYF. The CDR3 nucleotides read TGCGCCAGCACCCCCTCGGGGCAGGGGGGATACGAGCAGTACTTC.

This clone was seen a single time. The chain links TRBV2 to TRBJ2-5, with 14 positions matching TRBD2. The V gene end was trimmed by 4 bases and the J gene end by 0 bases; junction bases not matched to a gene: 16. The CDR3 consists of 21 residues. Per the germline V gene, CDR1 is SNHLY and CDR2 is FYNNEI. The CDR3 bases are TGTGCCAGCAGTGGGTATAAGGCCGGGACTAGCGGGGGACAGTACCAAGAGACCCAGTACTTC. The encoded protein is CASSGYKAGTSGGQYQETQYF.

For the CDR3, the DNA is TGTGCCAGCAGCCCCAAGGGAGGGACAGGTCACAATCAGCCCCAGCATTTT. Residues: CASSPKGGTGHNQPQHF. This chain joins TRBV7-2 and TRBJ1-5, with 8 bases fitting TRBD1. The CDR3 is 17 amino acids. Per the germline V gene, CDR1 is SGHTA and CDR2 is FQGNSA. V dropped 5 bases and J dropped 3; count of bases not matched to a gene: 12. The full variable domain, rest sourced from reference TRBV7-2 and TRBJ1-5, is GAGVSQSPSNKVTEKGKDVELRCDPISGHTALYWYRQSLGQGLEFLIYFQGNSAPDKSGLPSDRFSAERTGGSVSTLTIQRTQQEDSAVYLCASSPKGGTGHNQPQHFGDGTRLSIL.

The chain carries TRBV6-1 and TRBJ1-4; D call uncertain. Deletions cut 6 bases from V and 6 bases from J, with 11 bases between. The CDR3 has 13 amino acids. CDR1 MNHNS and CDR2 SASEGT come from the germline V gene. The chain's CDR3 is CASSATLDEKLFF. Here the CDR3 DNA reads TGTGCCAGCAGCGCTACGCTAGATGAAAAACTGTTTTTT.

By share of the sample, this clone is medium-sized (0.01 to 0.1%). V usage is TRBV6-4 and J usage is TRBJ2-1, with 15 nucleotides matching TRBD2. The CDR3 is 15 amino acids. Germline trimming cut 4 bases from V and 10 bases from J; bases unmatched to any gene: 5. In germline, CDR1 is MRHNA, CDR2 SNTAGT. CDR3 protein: CASSGTSGGAQEQFF. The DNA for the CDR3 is TGTGCCAGCAGTGGGACTAGCGGGGGGGCCCAGGAGCAGTTCTTC.

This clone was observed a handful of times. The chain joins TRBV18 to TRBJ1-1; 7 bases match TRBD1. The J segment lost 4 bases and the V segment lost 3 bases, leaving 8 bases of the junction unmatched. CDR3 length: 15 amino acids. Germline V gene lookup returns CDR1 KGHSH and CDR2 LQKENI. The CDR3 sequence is CASSPDTGDGTEAFF. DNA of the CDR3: TGTGCCAGCTCACCGGACACAGGGGACGGCACTGAAGCTTTCTTT.

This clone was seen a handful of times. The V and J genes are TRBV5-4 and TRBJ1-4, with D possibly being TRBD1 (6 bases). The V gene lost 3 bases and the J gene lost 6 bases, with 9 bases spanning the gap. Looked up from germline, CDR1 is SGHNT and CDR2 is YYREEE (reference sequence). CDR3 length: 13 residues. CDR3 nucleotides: TGTGCCAGCAGCTCCAGGGGAGATGAAAAACTGTTTTTT. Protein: CASSSRGDEKLFF.

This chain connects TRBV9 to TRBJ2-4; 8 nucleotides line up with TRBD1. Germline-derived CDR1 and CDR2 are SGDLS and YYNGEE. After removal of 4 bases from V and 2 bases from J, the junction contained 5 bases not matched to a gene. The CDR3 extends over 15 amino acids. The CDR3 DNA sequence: TGTGCCAGCAGCAGGGGACAGGAACCCAAAAACATTCAGTACTTC. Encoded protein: CASSRGQEPKNIQYF. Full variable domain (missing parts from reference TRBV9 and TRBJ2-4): DSGVTQTPKHLITATGQRVTLRCSPRSGDLSVYWYQQSLDQGLQFLIQYYNGEERAKGNILERFSAQQFPDLHSELNLSSLELGDSALYFCASSRGQEPKNIQYFGAGTRLSVL.

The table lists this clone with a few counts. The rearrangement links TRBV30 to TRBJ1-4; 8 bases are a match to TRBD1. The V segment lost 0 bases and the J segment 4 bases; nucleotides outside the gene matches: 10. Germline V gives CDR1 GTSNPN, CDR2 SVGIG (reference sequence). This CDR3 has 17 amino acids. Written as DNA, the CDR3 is TGTGCCTGGAGTGTACGGGACAGGAGCAACTATAATGAAAAACTGTTTTTT. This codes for CAWSVRDRSNYNEKLFF.

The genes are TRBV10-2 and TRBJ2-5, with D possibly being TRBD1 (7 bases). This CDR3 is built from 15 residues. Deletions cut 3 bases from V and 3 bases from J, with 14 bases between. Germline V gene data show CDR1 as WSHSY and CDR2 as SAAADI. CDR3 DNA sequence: TGCGCCAGCAGTGATCCCTTCAGGGGGGAAGAGACCCAGTACTTC. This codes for CASSDPFRGEETQYF.

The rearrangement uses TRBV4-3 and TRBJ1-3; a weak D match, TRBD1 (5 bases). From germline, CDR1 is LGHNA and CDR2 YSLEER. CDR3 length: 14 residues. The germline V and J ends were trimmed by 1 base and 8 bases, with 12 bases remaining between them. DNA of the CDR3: TGCGCCAGCAGCCAAGCCCAAGGGGTGGACACCATATATTTT. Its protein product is CASSQAQGVDTIYF.

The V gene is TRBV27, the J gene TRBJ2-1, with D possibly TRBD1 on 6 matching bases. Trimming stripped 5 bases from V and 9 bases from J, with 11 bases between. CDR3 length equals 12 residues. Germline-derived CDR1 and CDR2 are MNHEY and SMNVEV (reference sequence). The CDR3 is CASSRVGGEQFF. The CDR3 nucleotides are TGTGCCAGCAGTCGCGTAGGGGGTGAGCAGTTCTTC.

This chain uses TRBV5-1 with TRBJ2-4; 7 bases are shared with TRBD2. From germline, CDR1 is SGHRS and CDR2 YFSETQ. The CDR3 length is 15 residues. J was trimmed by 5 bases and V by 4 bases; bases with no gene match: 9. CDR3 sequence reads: CASSMAGDGQNIQYF. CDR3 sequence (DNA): TGCGCCAGCAGCATGGCGGGGGACGGACAAAACATTCAGTACTTC.

CDR3 nucleotide sequence: TGTGCCATCAGTGAGACACCACTGGCGGGGGGTTCTGAGCAGTTCTTC. As protein: CAISETPLAGGSEQFF. The V call is TRBV10-3, the J call TRBJ2-1, with 8 nucleotides matching TRBD2. In germline, CDR1 is ENHRY, CDR2 SYGVKD. Trimming cost V 2 bases and J 9 bases; bases outside gene matches: 12. This CDR3 contains 16 residues.

DNA for the CDR3: TGTGCCAGCAACCATCCCAGGAACACTGAAGCTTTCTTT. Translating gives CASNHPRNTEAFF. The V and J genes are TRBV7-9 and TRBJ1-1, with D unresolved. Germline V CDR1 and CDR2: SEHNR, FQNEAQ (reference sequence). The CDR3 has 13 residues. V was cut by 7 bases and J by 1 base, with 10 bases left in between.